The 31 T cell receptor beta chains reported below all come from one sample, sequenced in a study of shared clonotypes between healthy human individuals. Cells designated naive CD8 were CD45RO-negative and were positively selected for CCR7, with terminally differentiated effector memory CD45RA+ cells excluded. Produced via immunoSEQ multiplex PCR; TCRdb's table is partial and in-frame only. The profile shows about 2.2 million clones, under 95% of them singletons. The sample taken for sequencing was naive CD8+ T cells from PBMCs. Receptor source: a man aged 18 to 30 in good health. Some clones in this sample may be carry-over from other donors' samples.

The genes are TRBV11-3 and TRBJ1-3; D is unresolved. Germline CDR1 is SGHNT and CDR2 is YENEEA. CDR3 length: 14 residues. V lost 9 bases and J lost 0, with 12 bases in between. The CDR3 bases are TGTGCCAGTCCGAGGCAGTTCTCTGGAAACACCATATATTTT. The encoded protein is CASPRQFSGNTIYF.

The chain is built from TRBV6-6 and TRBJ2-3; 13 nucleotides align to TRBD2. V dropped 6 bases and J dropped 5; count of bases not matched to a gene: 5. The length of the CDR3 is 15 residues. Germline-derived CDR1 and CDR2 are MNHNY and SVGAGI (reference sequence). The CDR3 loop is CASRGLAGPKDTQYF. The CDR3 DNA follows: TGTGCCAGCAGGGGACTAGCGGGACCTAAAGATACGCAGTATTTT.

The chain uses TRBV15 and TRBJ2-4; D unclear. CDR3 length equals 14 residues. Germline V gene sequence: CDR1 LNHNV, CDR2 YYDKDF (reference sequence). Trimming removed 7 bases from V and 9 bases from J, with 19 bases in between. DNA of the CDR3: TGTGCCACCACCCTCAGGCTAGGTGCTGGCATTCAGTACTTC. Its protein is CATTLRLGAGIQYF.

In the case of this clone: The sample carries other DNA sequences with the same CDR3. The V and J genes are TRBV27 and TRBJ1-1; D unresolved. The germline CDR1 and CDR2 sequences are MNHEY and SMNVEV (reference sequence). V lost 3 bases to trimming and J lost 1 base, with 6 bases between them. CDR3 length equals 13 residues. The CDR3 here is CASSFGWNTEAFF. The CDR3 nucleotides read TGTGCCAGCAGTTTCGGATGGAACACTGAAGCTTTCTTT.

A note on this clone: The sample contains more than one DNA sequence encoding this CDR3. This chain uses TRBV13 with TRBJ2-7, with D hard to call. V gave up 6 bases and J gave up 0 bases, with 6 bases separating them. Germline CDR1 PRHDT, CDR2 FYEKMQ (reference sequence). This CDR3 region has 12 residues. The CDR3 DNA is TGTGCCAGCAGTCCAGGCTCCTACGAGCAGTACTTC. Translation: CASSPGSYEQYF. The full variable domain, with the rest looked up from reference TRBV13 and TRBJ2-7, is AAGVIQSPRHLIKEKRETATLKCYPIPRHDTVYWYQQGPGQDPQFLISFYEKMQSDKGSIPDRFSAQQFSDYHSELNMSSLELGDSALYFCASSPGSYEQYFGPGTRLTVT.

The rearrangement joins TRBV6-6 to TRBJ1-2; 7 positions agree with TRBD1. Germline V gives CDR1 MNHNY, CDR2 SVGAGI (reference sequence). Trimming removed 5 bases from V and 7 bases from J; junction bases left unmatched: 4. This CDR3 contains 12 residues. For the CDR3, the DNA is TGTGCCAGCAGTCGGACAGGTCCTGGCTACACCTTC. Encoded protein: CASSRTGPGYTF.

This chain joins TRBV6-5 and TRBJ1-2, with D hard to call. Germline V lookup: CDR1 MNHEY, CDR2 SVGAGI. The CDR3 contains 13 residues. V was clipped by 2 bases and J by 5 bases, with 9 bases between them. CDR3 in DNA: TGTGCCAGCAGTTACGCTAGTGGATATGGCTACACCTTC. Translated: CASSYASGYGYTF.

The CDR3 loop is CASSLGDSFSYEQYF. The DNA of the CDR3 is TGTGCCAGCAGTTTAGGGGACTCCTTTTCCTACGAGCAGTACTTC. The J gene is TRBJ2-7, the V gene TRBV27; D may be TRBD2 (6 bases). CDR3 length equals 15 residues. Trimming pared 2 bases from V and 1 base from J, leaving 12 bases between. In germline, CDR1 is MNHEY, CDR2 SMNVEV (reference sequence).

This sequence joins TRBV2 and TRBJ2-7, with 7 bases fitting TRBD2. V was clipped by 8 bases and J by 2 bases; unmatched bases: 3. Germline V gene lookup returns CDR1 SNHLY and CDR2 FYNNEI. The CDR3 extends over 12 amino acids. The CDR3 here is CASGGVAYEQYF. CDR3 DNA: TGTGCCAGCGGGGGGGTTGCCTACGAGCAGTACTTC.

The genes are TRBV29-1 and TRBJ2-5; 9 nucleotides match TRBD2. Germline lookup yields CDR1 SQVTM and CDR2 ANQGSEA. This CDR3 has 16 residues. V dropped 4 bases and J dropped 5; count of bases not matched to a gene: 14. The CDR3: CSVVGAAGGDGETQYF. The CDR3 DNA is TGCAGCGTTGTGGGGGCAGCGGGAGGCGACGGGGAGACCCAGTACTTC.

The CDR3 DNA follows: TGTGCCAGCAGTTTAGTGGGGACACCTCTCGAGGCAGATACGCAGTATTTT. Amino acids: CASSLVGTPLEADTQYF. The chain recombines TRBV28 with TRBJ2-3; maybe TRBD1 (6 bases). The CDR3 is made up of 17 amino acids. V shed 2 bases and J shed 4 bases, with 19 bases lying between them. CDR1 MDHEN and CDR2 SYDVKM come from the germline V gene.

The chain links TRBV27 to TRBJ2-1; D gene unclear. The germline V and J ends were trimmed by 5 bases and 7 bases, with 24 bases remaining between them. CDR1 and CDR2 (germline): MNHEY, SMNVEV (reference sequence). CDR3 length equals 17 residues. The CDR3: CASSQFSLRRVENEQFF. The DNA for the CDR3 is TGTGCCAGCAGTCAATTCTCCCTGAGAAGAGTAGAGAATGAGCAGTTCTTC.

In this sample, this clone turned up once. The chain employs TRBV27 and TRBJ2-3; 9 bases are a match to TRBD2. The V segment lost 4 bases and the J segment 0 bases; nucleotides outside the gene matches: 8. The germline V gene encodes CDR1 MNHEY and CDR2 SMNVEV (reference sequence). This CDR3 comprises 17 residues. The DNA of the CDR3 is TGTGCCAGCAGTTCCCCCTTGACTAGCGGAAGCACAGATACGCAGTATTTT. Translated: CASSSPLTSGSTDTQYF.

The chain joins TRBV4-1 to TRBJ2-1; 10 bases line up with TRBD2. Germline V CDR1 and CDR2: MGHRA, YSYEKL. J was trimmed by 12 bases and V by 4 bases; bases with no gene match: 15. This CDR3 region has 16 residues. CDR3 bases: TGCGCCAGCAGCCGGCATTTAGCGGGAGGCGTATATGGGCAGTTCTTC. It codes for CASSRHLAGGVYGQFF.

This rearrangement joins TRBV30 to TRBJ2-2; 9 bases are a match to TRBD2. This CDR3 has 17 amino acids. The V and J ends lost 2 bases and 4 bases, in that order; junction bases with no gene match: 11. Germline lookup yields CDR1 GTSNPN and CDR2 SVGIG (reference sequence). CDR3 region: CAWSSIRAGGFTGELFF. The CDR3 coding sequence is TGTGCCTGGAGTTCCATTCGGGCGGGAGGGTTCACCGGGGAGCTGTTTTTT. The variable domain in full, completed from reference TRBV30 and TRBJ2-2, reads SQTIHQWPATLVQPVGSPLSLECTVEGTSNPNLYWYRQAAGRGLQLLFYSVGIGQISSEVPQNLSASRPQDRQFILSSKKLLLSDSGFYLCAWSSIRAGGFTGELFFGEGSRLTVL.

This clone showed up just once. V usage is TRBV14 and J usage is TRBJ2-3; no definite D call. Germline V gives CDR1 SGHDN, CDR2 FVKESK. Trimming left V 1 base short and J 3 bases short, with 14 bases between. This CDR3 region has 16 residues. Here the CDR3 DNA reads TGTGCCAGCAGCCAAGTTTCGGCCAGCTCGACAGATACGCAGTATTTT. This encodes CASSQVSASSTDTQYF.

The J gene is TRBJ2-7, the V gene TRBV5-8; the D gene could be TRBD1 or TRBD2 (5 bases each). Germline V gives CDR1 SGHTS, CDR2 YDEGEE. The V end was cut by 4 bases, the J end by 0 bases, with 17 bases between. The CDR3 is 16 amino acids. The CDR3 bases are TGTGCCAGCAGCCCGGGGCCAGGTAAATCCTCCTACGAGCAGTACTTC. It specifies CASSPGPGKSSYEQYF.

The V gene is TRBV7-9, the J gene TRBJ2-7; D tentatively reads TRBD1 or TRBD2 (6 bases each). This CDR3 comprises 15 residues. Looked up from germline, CDR1 is SEHNR and CDR2 is FQNEAQ (reference sequence). The V end lost 5 bases, the J end lost 1 base, and 15 bases lay between the germline ends. CDR3 in DNA: TGTGCCAGCAGCCTCAGAGGAGGGGGGTCCTACGAGCAGTACTTC. It yields the protein CASSLRGGGSYEQYF.

This sequence joins TRBV13 and TRBJ2-7; D is perhaps TRBD2 (5 bases). CDR1 is PRHDT, CDR2 FYEKMQ, per germline (reference sequence). Trimming took off 7 bases at V and 3 bases at J, with 13 bases between the two ends. The CDR3 covers 13 residues. In nucleotides, the CDR3 is TGTGCCAGCACTACCCGGGGAGTCTACGAGCAGTACTTC. It translates to CASTTRGVYEQYF. The variable domain in full, with the rest retrieved from reference TRBV13 and TRBJ2-7, is AAGVIQSPRHLIKEKRETATLKCYPIPRHDTVYWYQQGPGQDPQFLISFYEKMQSDKGSIPDRFSAQQFSDYHSELNMSSLELGDSALYFCASTTRGVYEQYFGPGTRLTVT.

The V gene is TRBV19, the J gene TRBJ1-1; a weak D match, TRBD1 (6 bases). Germline loops: CDR1 LNHDA, CDR2 SQIVND (reference sequence). The CDR3 covers 13 residues. V gave up 4 bases and J gave up 4 bases, with 10 bases separating them. CDR3 DNA: TGTGCCAGTAGTACCAGGGGATTCACTGAAGCTTTCTTT. Translated, it gives CASSTRGFTEAFF.

The gene calls are TRBV4-2 and TRBJ2-7; 7 positions agree with TRBD2. Germline V gene sequence: CDR1 LGHNA, CDR2 YNFKEQ. The CDR3 consists of 15 residues. V was pared by 0 bases and J by 1 base, with 3 bases of the junction left unmatched. CDR3 region: CASSQDGGESYEQYF. CDR3 nucleotide sequence: TGTGCCAGCAGCCAAGATGGGGGGGAATCCTACGAGCAGTACTTC.

J is TRBJ2-1 and V is TRBV29-1, with TRBD2 matching over 14 bases. The CDR3 runs 17 residues. Germline V lookup: CDR1 SQVTM, CDR2 ANQGSEA. After removal of 1 base from V and 6 bases from J, the junction contained 8 bases not matched to a gene. The CDR3 sequence is CSVEGDKGLAGVNEQFF. CDR3 bases: TGCAGCGTTGAAGGAGACAAGGGACTAGCGGGAGTCAATGAGCAGTTCTTC.

This clone was seen a few times. This chain uses TRBV4-1 with TRBJ1-5; no clear D. Germline CDR1 reads MGHRA; CDR2 reads YSYEKL. This CDR3 contains 14 residues. V was clipped by 1 base and J by 4 bases, with 8 bases between them. As DNA, the CDR3 is TGCGCCAGCAGCCAAGCAGGATCGAATCAGCCCCAGCATTTT. The encoded protein is CASSQAGSNQPQHF.

On this clone itself: Distinct nucleotide sequences in the sample also encode this CDR3. The chain employs TRBV7-9 and TRBJ2-7, with a weak D call TRBD2 (6 bases). The CDR3 totals 13 residues. Trimming pared 3 bases from V and 3 bases from J, leaving 9 bases between. The germline V gene encodes CDR1 SEHNR and CDR2 FQNEAQ (reference sequence). In nucleotides, the CDR3 is TGTGCCAGCAGCTTGCCGGGGGACTACGAGCAGTACTTC. Protein product: CASSLPGDYEQYF.

This clone appeared once. V usage is TRBV11-2 and J usage is TRBJ2-7, with 7 bases fitting TRBD2. The CDR3 consists of 14 residues. V shed 7 bases and J 2 bases; nucleotides not matched to a gene: 8. Germline V gene data show CDR1 as SGHAT and CDR2 as FQNNGV. The CDR3, as DNA: TGTGCCAGCACCAATGCGACTAGCCCCTACGAGCAGTACTTC. It encodes CASTNATSPYEQYF. Complete variable domain (other parts from reference TRBV11-2 and TRBJ2-7): EAGVAQSPRYKIIEKRQSVAFWCNPISGHATLYWYQQILGQGPKLLIQFQNNGVVDDSQLPKDRFSAERLKGVDSTLKIQPAKLEDSAVYLCASTNATSPYEQYFGPGTRLTVT.

The chain links TRBV6-1 to TRBJ1-4, with 7 bases matching TRBD1. The J segment lost 8 bases and the V segment lost 11 bases, leaving 8 bases of the junction unmatched. CDR3 length: 12 amino acids. Per germline, CDR1 MNHNS and CDR2 SASEGT. The CDR3 nucleotides are TGTGCCGTCCCGGGACAGACAGAAAAACTGTTTTTT. Amino acid sequence: CAVPGQTEKLFF.

This clone was counted once. V gene TRBV29-1 combines with J gene TRBJ2-7; a weak D match, TRBD2 (6 bases). V was clipped by 4 bases and J by 4 bases, with 14 bases between them. The CDR3 sequence is 13 residues long. CDR1 and CDR2 (germline): SQVTM, ANQGSEA. CDR3 nucleotide sequence: TGCAGCGTTGTGGCGGGAACCAAATACGAGCAGTACTTC. As protein: CSVVAGTKYEQYF.

The rearrangement links TRBV7-9 to TRBJ2-5, with 7 bases fitting TRBD1. V shed 7 bases, J shed 5 bases, and the junction held 10 bases outside the gene matches. Germline lookup yields CDR1 SEHNR and CDR2 FQNEAQ (reference sequence). The CDR3 totals 14 residues. The CDR3 nucleotides read TGTGCCAGCACCGGGACAGCCACCATCGAGACCCAGTACTTC. Encoded protein: CASTGTATIETQYF.

This sequence joins TRBV9 and TRBJ2-1, with D possibly being TRBD2 (5 bases). Germline V gene data show CDR1 as SGDLS and CDR2 as YYNGEE. Deletions cut 6 bases from V and 9 bases from J, with 16 bases between. CDR3 length equals 13 residues. This CDR3 reads CASTPSGSSEQFF. In DNA, the CDR3 is TGTGCCAGCACCCCAAGCGGATCTAGTGAGCAGTTCTTC.

V and J are TRBV27 and TRBJ1-1, with D maybe TRBD1 (5 bases). The V gene's germline CDR1 is MNHEY and CDR2 SMNVEV (reference sequence). The germline V and J ends were trimmed by 7 bases and 2 bases, with 11 bases remaining between them. The CDR3 extends over 13 amino acids. In DNA form, the CDR3 reads TGTGCCAGCAAGGAGCGGGGCAACACTGAAGCTTTCTTT. Translation: CASKERGNTEAFF.

This clone appeared once. The chain is built from TRBV7-8 and TRBJ2-7, with 10 bases identical to TRBD2. The CDR3 length is 15 residues. Germline CDR1 SGHVS, CDR2 FQNEAQ. After removal of 3 bases from V and 4 bases from J, the junction contained 6 bases not matched to a gene. The CDR3 spells CASSFSGRPDYEQYF. CDR3 sequence (DNA): TGTGCCAGCAGCTTTAGCGGGAGGCCCGATTACGAGCAGTACTTC.